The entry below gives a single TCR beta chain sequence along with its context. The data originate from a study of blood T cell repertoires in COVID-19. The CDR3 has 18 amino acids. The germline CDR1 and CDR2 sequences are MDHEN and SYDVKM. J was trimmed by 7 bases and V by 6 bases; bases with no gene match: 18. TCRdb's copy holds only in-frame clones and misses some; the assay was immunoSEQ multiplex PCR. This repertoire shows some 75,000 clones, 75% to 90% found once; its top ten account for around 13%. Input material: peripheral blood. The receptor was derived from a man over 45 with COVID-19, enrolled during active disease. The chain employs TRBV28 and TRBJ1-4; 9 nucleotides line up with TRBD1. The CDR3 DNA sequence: TGTGCCAGCAGCCCGCGGGGGCCCGTGGACAGGGGTTCTGAAAAACTGTTTTTT. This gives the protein CASSPRGPVDRGSEKLFF.